A selection of T cell receptor beta chains follows, all from one sample in a study of blood T cells in healthy people across ages. One entry per CDR3 protein results from TCRdb running MiXCR on the 5' RACE reads. The table includes 1.5 million to 1.8 million distinct CDR3 sequences, 42% detected once. The sequencing sample was made of blood. These receptors were collected from a woman under 30 in good health. CDR3s include the opening cysteine and the closing phenylalanine or tryptophan. D genes are given only for firm matches. Only some rows state a clone size, as once, few, many or a class for expanded clones.

TRBV12-3/TRBV12-4,NA,TRBJ2-3,NA,CASSLGRASADTQYF,TGTGCCAGCAGTCTTGGGAGAGCGAGCGCAGATACGCAGTATTTT
TRBV5-6,NA,TRBJ2-7,NA,CASTKEGGSYERYF,TGTGCCAGCACGAAGGAGGGAGGATCCTACGAGCGGTACTTC
TRBV6-2/TRBV6-3,few,TRBJ2-1,NA,CASSYSGRRSYNEQFF,TGTGCCAGCAGTTACTCAGGGAGGCGATCCTACAATGAGCAGTTCTTC
TRBV23-1,NA,TRBJ1-1,NA,CASSQSKCRAVHMNTEAFF,TGCGCCAGCAGTCAATCGAAATGCAGGGCGGTCCATATGAACACTGAAGCTTTCTTT
TRBV7-2,NA,TRBJ1-4,NA,CASSLSRGGEKLFF,TGTGCCAGCAGCTTATCGAGGGGTGGGGAAAAACTGTTTTTT
TRBV28,few,TRBJ2-7,TRBD1,CASSLLPGQGGNEQYF,TGTGCCAGCAGCCTACTACCGGGACAGGGTGGCAACGAGCAGTACTTC
TRBV24-1,NA,TRBJ2-2,NA,CATSDFHGSNTGELFF,TGTGCCACCAGTGATTTTCACGGTTCGAACACCGGGGAGCTGTTTTTT
TRBV25-1,few,TRBJ1-4,NA,CASSEPGTTNEKLFF,TGTGCCAGCAGTGAACCCGGGACAACTAATGAAAAACTGTTTTTT
TRBV4-3,NA,TRBJ1-2,NA,CASSQGGPGGYTF,TGCGCCAGCAGCCAAGGAGGTCCAGGAGGCTACACCTTC
TRBV29-1,NA,TRBJ2-1,NA,CSVDGRATGQFF,TGCAGCGTTGACGGCAGGGCCACTGGGCAGTTCTTC
TRBV6-5,NA,TRBJ2-3,NA,CASSSRPRDTQYF,TGTGCCAGCAGTTCCCGGCCTCGGGATACGCAGTATTTT
TRBV5-5,many,TRBJ2-3,NA,CASSLQGFLTDTQYF,TGTGCCAGCAGCTTACAGGGTTTCCTCACAGATACGCAGTATTTT
TRBV30,few,TRBJ1-5,NA,CAWDQGNQPQHF,TGTGCCTGGGACCAAGGCAATCAGCCCCAGCATTTT
TRBV5-1,few,TRBJ2-1,TRBD1,CASSSAGTDNEQFF,TGCGCCAGCAGCTCCGCCGGGACAGACAATGAGCAGTTCTTC
TRBV4-1,NA,TRBJ1-1,NA,CASSQEQGKGRAFF,TGCGCCAGCAGCCAAGAGCAGGGCAAGGGGCGAGCTTTCTTT
TRBV5-6,NA,TRBJ2-7,NA,CASSPSGLAPNEQYF,TGTGCCAGCAGCCCAAGTGGTCTAGCGCCCAATGAGCAGTACTTC
TRBV6-2/TRBV6-3,NA,TRBJ2-7,TRBD1,CASSYSMSQGELYEQYF,TGTGCCAGCAGTTACTCGATGTCACAGGGGGAACTCTACGAGCAGTACTTC
TRBV18,NA,TRBJ2-3,NA,CASSPTGGGADTQYF,TGTGCCAGCTCACCGACCGGAGGAGGGGCAGATACGCAGTATTTT
TRBV4-3,many,TRBJ1-2,NA,CASSHPDRRYGYTF,TGCGCCAGCAGCCATCCAGACAGAAGATATGGCTACACCTTC
TRBV20-1,few,TRBJ2-1,TRBD2,CSARGLEDHEQFF,TGCAGTGCTAGGGGACTAGAAGATCATGAGCAGTTCTTC
TRBV12-3/TRBV12-4,NA,TRBJ2-1,NA,CASGAAVEEETQFF,TGTGCCAGCGGGGCAGCGGTTGAAGAAGAGACCCAGTTCTTC
TRBV29-1,few,TRBJ2-1,TRBD1,CSALGFAGGPNNEQFF,TGCAGCGCCCTGGGGTTCGCAGGGGGCCCCAACAATGAGCAGTTCTTC
TRBV7-3,NA,TRBJ2-1,TRBD2,CASSRAPGLVNEQFF,TGTGCCAGCAGCCGGGCACCGGGACTAGTTAATGAGCAGTTCTTC
TRBV28,NA,TRBJ1-2,TRBD1,CASASGTVLGYTF,TGTGCCAGTGCTTCCGGGACAGTGCTAGGCTACACCTTC
TRBV24-1,NA,TRBJ2-1,NA,CATSLGAVYNEQFF,TGTGCCACCAGTTTAGGTGCCGTCTACAATGAGCAGTTCTTC
TRBV27,NA,TRBJ1-1,NA,CASSSLGVAEAFF,TGTGCCAGCAGTTCGCTAGGGGTAGCTGAAGCTTTCTTT
TRBV27,NA,TRBJ2-7,NA,CASSYRFSYEQYF,TGTGCCAGCAGTTACAGGTTCTCCTACGAGCAGTACTTC
TRBV7-2,NA,TRBJ2-7,NA,CASSLNGDLRSYEQYF,TGTGCCAGCAGCTTAAATGGGGATCTACGCTCCTACGAGCAGTACTTC
TRBV20-1,NA,TRBJ1-1,NA,CSARRGQRGTEAFF,TGCAGTGCTAGGCGGGGACAAAGGGGCACTGAAGCTTTCTTT
TRBV19,NA,TRBJ1-2,NA,CASGTPRAGYTF,TGTGCCAGTGGGACCCCCAGGGCTGGCTACACCTTC
TRBV6-6,NA,TRBJ2-1,TRBD1,CATWGQGSISYDEQFF,TGTGCCACTTGGGGACAGGGCTCAATTTCCTACGATGAGCAGTTCTTC
TRBV12-3/TRBV12-4,few,TRBJ2-5,NA,CASSISGETQYF,TGTGCCAGCAGCATTAGTGGGGAGACCCAGTACTTC
TRBV7-9,NA,TRBJ1-5,NA,CASSLVGTDSNQPQHF,TGTGCCAGCAGCTTAGTAGGGACGGATAGCAATCAGCCCCAGCATTTT
TRBV7-2,NA,TRBJ1-4,NA,CANSPPGVREKLFF,TGTGCCAACAGCCCTCCGGGCGTAAGGGAAAAACTGTTTTTT
TRBV20-1,NA,TRBJ2-1,TRBD2,CSATGTSGRNEQFF,TGCAGTGCTACGGGGACTAGCGGGAGGAATGAGCAGTTCTTC
TRBV6-2/TRBV6-3,few,TRBJ2-1,NA,CASYSYNEQFF,TGTGCCTCCTACTCCTACAATGAGCAGTTCTTC
TRBV4-2,NA,TRBJ2-7,NA,CASSHRDNPSFEQYF,TGTGCCAGCAGCCACCGGGACAACCCCTCCTTCGAGCAGTACTTC
TRBV27,NA,TRBJ1-1,TRBD1,CASSLSTGGGGTEAFF,TGTGCCAGCAGTTTATCGACAGGGGGCGGGGGCACTGAAGCTTTCTTT
TRBV6-2/TRBV6-3,few,TRBJ1-4,NA,CASSLGPRGKLFF,TGTGCCAGCAGTTTGGGACCGCGCGGAAAACTGTTTTTT
TRBV7-8,NA,TRBJ1-2,TRBD1,CASSLSGDRAYGYTF,TGTGCCAGCAGCTTAAGTGGGGACAGGGCCTATGGCTACACCTTC